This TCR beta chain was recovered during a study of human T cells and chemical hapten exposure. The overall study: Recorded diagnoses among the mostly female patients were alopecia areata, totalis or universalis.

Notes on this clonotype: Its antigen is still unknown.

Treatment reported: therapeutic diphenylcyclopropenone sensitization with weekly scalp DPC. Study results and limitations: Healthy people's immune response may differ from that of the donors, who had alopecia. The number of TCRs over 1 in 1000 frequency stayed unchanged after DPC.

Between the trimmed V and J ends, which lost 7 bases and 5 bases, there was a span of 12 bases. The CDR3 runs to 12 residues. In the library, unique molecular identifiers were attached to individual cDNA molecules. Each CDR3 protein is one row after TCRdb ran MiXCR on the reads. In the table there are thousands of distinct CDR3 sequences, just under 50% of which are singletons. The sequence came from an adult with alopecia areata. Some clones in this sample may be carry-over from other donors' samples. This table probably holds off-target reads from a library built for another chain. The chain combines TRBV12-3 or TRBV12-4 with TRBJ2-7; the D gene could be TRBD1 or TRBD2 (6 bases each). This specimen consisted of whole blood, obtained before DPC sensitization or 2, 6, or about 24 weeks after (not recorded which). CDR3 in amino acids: CASTWGAHEQYF. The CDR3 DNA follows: TGTGCCAGCACCTGGGGGGCCCACGAGCAGTACTTC.